This note documents a single T cell receptor beta chain sequence. Its antigen is currently unknown. CDR1 is LGHNA and CDR2 is YNFKEQ in the germline V gene. V dropped 3 bases and J dropped 6; count of bases not matched to a gene: 11. This CDR3 region has 17 residues. The sample originates from a study of cytomegalovirus exposure and HLA in healthy donors. Study-level results: A later analysis associated 16,951 TCR beta sequences with HLA alleles at a 0.05 false discovery rate.

PCR involved 60 Vbeta and 13 Jbeta primers. Some clones are missing from TCRdb's copy, which holds only in-frame ones; the method was immunoSEQ multiplex PCR. The table lists 40,000 to 50,000 clones. Source material: PBMCs. The genes are TRBV4-2 and TRBJ1-3; 10 bases match TRBD1. The TCR was taken from a woman aged 40 to 49 in good health and CMV-seronegative. The CDR3 is CASSHRLGTGVPNTIYF. CDR3 bases: TGTGCCAGCAGCCACCGCCTCGGGACAGGGGTCCCAAACACCATATATTTT.